This T cell receptor (beta chain) was recorded in a study of T cells in Graves' hyperthyroidism and ophthalmopathy. Study-wide results and limits: Researchers found most expanded thyroid clonotypes above 0.001 in blood as well.

RNA transcripts were the template for amplifying TCR beta CDR3 regions. In the first-round RT-PCR of the TCR CDR3, the HTBI primer set was used. MiXCR, applied by TCRdb to the multiplex PCR reads, yields one record per CDR3 protein. There are fewer than 450,000 distinct CDR3 sequences in the sample; about 15% occur only once, and 30% to 40% lies in the top ten. Patients aged 18 to 65 had newly diagnosed hyperthyroidism lasting under 2 months. Cells are PBMCs isolated from 10 ml of fresh blood. This clonotype was picked up many times. Its cognate antigen is unknown. This receptor was obtained from a woman in her thirties with Graves' hyperthyroidism that later progressed to Graves' ophthalmopathy. The sequenced sample was blood.

The CDR3 reads CASSDGISYNSPLHF. In DNA form, the CDR3 reads TGTGCCTCAAGTGACGGGATTTCCTATAATTCACCCCTCCACTTT. The chain is built from TRBV6-1 and TRBJ1-6; D ambiguous. The ends were cut back, 11 bases at V and 1 base at J, with 15 bases in the middle. Germline CDR1 MNHNS, CDR2 SASEGT. The CDR3 runs to 15 residues.